This T cell receptor beta chain was identified in a study of graft-versus-host responses after intestinal transplantation (dated by TCRdb to the early 2020s). Concerning the study at large: Recipients received multivisceral, liver-intestinal, or isolated intestinal transplants. After intestinal transplantation, graft-versus-host and host-versus-graft alloreactive T cell clones were followed in the graft, circulation and bone marrow using bulk TCR-beta CDR3 sequencing. Alloreactive clones were identified by sequencing pre-transplant mixed lymphocyte reaction products and comparing these products with unstimulated pre-transplant donor and recipient T cells. Instead of going to the commercial service, samples from a few later patients were sequenced in-house on an Illumina MiSeq and processed with MiXCR. A peak of at least 4% donor T cells among recipient peripheral blood mononuclear cells was the definition used for donor T cell macrochimerism. All recipients received anti-thymocyte globulin induction followed by maintenance tacrolimus and steroids for around 3 years. The cohort enrolled 24 intestinal transplant recipients, one of whom was a retransplant, and a few patients without pretransplant specimens were excluded. Here is what the overall study found, with its caveats: In the allografts of patients with donor T cell macrochimerism, GvH to HvG T cell clonal ratios were high. Early after transplant, peak levels of circulating GvH clones were associated with declines in HvG clones. The conclusions were limited by the relatively low number and heterogeneity of the intestinal transplant patients. GvH clones were found in recipient bone marrow, and some of the GvH clones appeared earlier in ileal mucosa or blood, which is consistent with an intestinal mucosal origin.

Remarks on this clone: Its antigen target is currently unknown. No qualities accompany the bases; no much larger clone lies one base away.

In the first month after transplant, blood samples were collected up to 4 times, and after that at least monthly when available. V loses 0 bases of germline sequence and J loses 5 bases, and the interval between the two ends is 17 bases. The CDR3 holds 17 amino acids from the cysteine to the phenylalanine. Solely the CDR3 DNA is kept, with 51 bases framed from the first base. The germline V gene supplies CDR1 SGDLS and CDR2 YYNGEE. Libraries came from the immunoSEQ multiplex PCR assay. For most patients, genomic DNA was subjected to high-throughput TCR-beta CDR3 sequencing by Adaptive Biotechnologies. As for the original processing: TCR sequencing data were retrieved from Adaptive's ImmunoSEQ software for 15 to 20 patients, whereas a few other patients were processed with MiXCR and VDJtools. CDR3 nucleotide sequences shared between donor and recipient were removed because the origin of such sequences could not be assigned. To be classed as alloreactive, a clone needed at least 2-fold expansion over unstimulated cells and a minimum CFSE-low frequency of 0.002% (template counts) or 0.001% (read counts). Clones were considered mappable if detected in sequenced pre-transplant spleen, lymph node, or MLR CFSE-low populations of the donor or recipient. Cumulative frequency of alloreactive clones was calculated as a percentage of all sequences weighted by copy number. TCRdb holds this immuneACCESS table with in-frame rearrangements only. Some clones are missing; in checked studies, unresolved V genes explain under half, and the rest has no known cause. The DNA gave D and trimming, while V, J and clone size come from that table. In all, the sample holds around 92,000 clones, and roughly 88% of those were seen once. Of the sample, about 1.5% is held by the ten largest clones.

The specimen comprised PBMCs, sampled 255 days after intestinal transplant. The V and J genes are TRBV9 and TRBJ2-2; the D element could tentatively be TRBD1 or TRBD2, as 5 bases agree for each. This TCR was sampled from a human patient who received an intestinal transplant, so some T cells may come from the graft donor. At the DNA level, the sequence is TGTGCCAGCAGCGTAGTGCCGGGGCCAGACACTACCGGGGAGCTGTTTTTT. Its coded protein is CASSVVPGPDTTGELFF.